The rows below give T cell receptor beta chains drawn from one sample of a study of Graves' ophthalmopathy and Graves' hyperthyroidism. TCRdb fed the multiplex PCR reads into MiXCR, producing one record per CDR3 protein. The repertoire consists of a few hundred thousand distinct CDR3 sequences, with approximately 17% occurring once and the leading ten covering 2.4%. Sequencing was done on a sample of peripheral blood. These receptor sequences come from an adult woman with stable Graves' hyperthyroidism. Each CDR3 is given with its conserved first and last residue. Each record gives: V gene, clone size, D gene, CDR3 length, J gene, CDR3 protein, CDR3 DNA. The D gene is left open where the match is weak. The size of a clone is reported for some rows only, either as once, few or many, or as a class for expanded clones.

>TRBV20-1|many|TRBD1|17|TRBJ1-2
CSATEGGRQGASYGYTF
TGCAGTGCTACCGAAGGGGGTAGACAGGGGGCTTCCTATGGCTACACCTTC
>TRBV6-1|many|NA|13|TRBJ2-7
CALAGPATYEQYF
TGTGCCCTAGCCGGGCCGGCAACCTACGAGCAGTACTTC
>TRBV18|NA|NA|17|TRBJ2-5
CASSPLGIGGIQETQYF
TGTGCCAGCTCACCCCTGGGGATTGGGGGGATCCAAGAGACCCAGTACTTC
>TRBV12-3/TRBV12-4|many|NA|14|TRBJ1-1
CASSLGGERTEAFF
TGTGCCAGCAGTTTAGGGGGGGAGCGGACAGAAGCTTTCTTT
>TRBV18|NA|NA|14|TRBJ1-1
CASSPYVRGTEAFF
TGTGCCAGCTCACCTTATGTTCGAGGAACTGAAGCTTTCTTT
>TRBV9|NA|NA|14|TRBJ2-5
CASSVDHVQETQYF
TGTGCCAGCAGCGTAGACCACGTCCAAGAGACCCAGTACTTC
>TRBV11-2|NA|NA|15|TRBJ2-5
CASSSLRGYQETQYF
TGTGCCAGCAGCTCGCTCCGGGGATACCAAGAGACCCAGTACTTC
>TRBV19|many|TRBD1|14|TRBJ2-7
CASSITGASYEQYF
TGTGCCAGTAGTATTACAGGGGCCTCCTACGAGCAGTACTTC
>TRBV29-1|many|TRBD2|12|TRBJ2-7
CSVAGGVYEQYF
TGCAGCGTTGCGGGGGGGGTGTACGAGCAGTACTTC
>TRBV10-2|many|NA|15|TRBJ2-7
CASRVTADRSYEQYF
TGCGCCAGCAGGGTGACTGCTGACAGGAGCTACGAGCAGTACTTC
>TRBV20-1|many|TRBD2|13|TRBJ2-7
CSALMSGGHEQYF
TGCAGTGCTCTTATGAGCGGGGGCCACGAGCAGTACTTC
>TRBV28|many|NA|13|TRBJ2-2
CASSRLDTGELFF
TGTGCCAGCAGCCGTCTCGACACCGGGGAGCTGTTTTTT
>TRBV7-2|many|TRBD1|13|TRBJ2-7
CASSRTGSNEQYF
TGTGCCAGCAGCAGGACAGGGTCCAACGAGCAGTACTTC
>TRBV25-1|many|TRBD1|16|TRBJ1-1
CASSARTGVGATEAFF
TGTGCCAGCAGTGCCCGGACAGGGGTAGGCGCCACTGAAGCTTTCTTT
>TRBV7-2|many|TRBD2|16|TRBJ2-7
CASSLYESSGRDEQYF
TGTGCCAGCAGCTTATACGAGTCTAGCGGGAGGGACGAGCAGTACTTC
>TRBV6-5|many|NA|18|TRBJ1-5
CASSLTGPGFYSNQPQHF
TGTGCCAGCAGTTTAACCGGGCCGGGCTTCTATAGCAATCAGCCCCAGCATTTT
>TRBV24-1|once|TRBD1|14|TRBJ1-1
CATRQGQANTEAFF
TGTGCCACCAGGCAAGGACAGGCTAACACTGAAGCTTTCTTT
>TRBV6-1|NA|NA|14|TRBJ2-5
CASSENGDWETQYF
TGTGCCAGCAGTGAGAACGGGGACTGGGAGACCCAGTACTTC
>TRBV19|many|TRBD1|16|TRBJ2-7
CASSPLGDRGLYEQYF
TGTGCCAGTAGTCCCCTTGGGGACAGGGGGCTGTACGAGCAGTACTTC
>TRBV28|many|TRBD1|17|TRBJ2-2
CASSLSPGTGGAGELFF
TGTGCCAGCAGTTTATCCCCCGGGACAGGGGGGGCCGGGGAGCTGTTTTTT
>TRBV20-1|many|NA|14|TRBJ2-7
CSAIGQGITYEQYF
TGCAGTGCTATTGGCCAGGGGATAACCTACGAGCAGTACTTC
>TRBV30|NA|NA|14|TRBJ1-2
CAWSVQAGIYGYTF
TGTGCCTGGAGTGTACAGGCAGGGATCTATGGCTACACCTTC
>TRBV6-5|many|TRBD2|20|TRBJ2-7
CASSRRQGLRTSENLSEQYF
TGTGCCAGCAGTCGACGACAGGGCCTCCGGACTAGCGAAAACCTCAGCGAGCAGTACTTC
>TRBV6-1|many|TRBD1|15|TRBJ1-1
CASRVDRGMNTEAFF
TGTGCCAGCAGAGTGGACAGGGGAATGAACACTGAAGCTTTCTTT
>TRBV4-1|many|NA|13|TRBJ2-2
CASSQFWAGELFF
TGCGCCAGCAGCCAATTCTGGGCAGGGGAACTGTTTTTT
>TRBV20-1|once|NA|14|TRBJ1-2
CSARDGTTNYGYTF
TGCAGTGCTAGGGACGGGACGACTAACTATGGCTACACCTTC
>TRBV6-1|NA|NA|14|TRBJ2-5
CASSEATKSETQYF
TGTGCCAGCAGTGAAGCTACAAAGTCAGAGACCCAGTACTTC
>TRBV4-2|many|NA|14|TRBJ2-7
CASSQDTRGGEQYF
TGTGCCAGCAGCCAAGATACGCGGGGCGGGGAGCAGTACTTC
>TRBV12-3/TRBV12-4|once|NA|12|TRBJ1-2
CASSSVPGGYTF
TGTGCCAGCAGTTCCGTTCCGGGTGGCTACACCTTC
>TRBV6-2/TRBV6-3|many|TRBD2|18|TRBJ2-1
CASSYVPLFSGPYNEQFF
TGTGCCAGCAGTTACGTACCCCTTTTTAGCGGGCCCTACAATGAGCAGTTCTTC
>TRBV7-2|many|NA|14|TRBJ2-5
CASSPNRVQETQYF
TGTGCCAGCAGCCCAAACAGGGTCCAAGAGACCCAGTACTTC
>TRBV27|NA|NA|14|TRBJ2-7
CASSLRDRRTEQYF
TGTGCCAGCAGTCTCCGGGACCGAAGGACCGAGCAGTACTTC
>TRBV6-1|many|NA|14|TRBJ2-2
CASTGGGMPGELFF
TGTGCCAGCACCGGAGGCGGGATGCCCGGGGAGCTGTTTTTT
>TRBV2|few|NA|12|TRBJ1-1
CASTEGGLGAFF
TGTGCCAGCACCGAGGGGGGATTAGGAGCTTTCTTT
>TRBV6-1|many|NA|11|TRBJ1-3
CASAAGNTIYF
TGTGCCAGCGCCGCGGGAAACACCATATATTTT
>TRBV30|many|TRBD1|14|TRBJ1-2
CAWSDNRGRSGYTF
TGTGCCTGGAGTGACAACAGGGGGCGGAGTGGCTACACCTTC
>TRBV7-3|many|TRBD2|15|TRBJ2-1
CASSSGLAAYNEQFF
TGTGCCAGCAGCTCTGGACTAGCGGCGTACAATGAGCAGTTCTTC
>TRBV6-1|many|NA|14|TRBJ1-5
CASSESEFNQPQHF
TGTGCCAGCAGTGAATCGGAGTTCAATCAGCCCCAGCATTTT
>TRBV28|many|TRBD1|15|TRBJ2-7
CASSHTGTGTYEQYF
TGTGCCAGCAGCCATACCGGGACAGGGACCTACGAGCAGTACTTC
>TRBV20-1|many|NA|11|TRBJ2-3
CRSQGGNTQYF
TGCAGATCACAGGGTGGGAATACGCAGTATTTT